Each of the 20 T cell receptor beta chains below was sequenced from the same sample in a study of T cells in Graves' hyperthyroidism and ophthalmopathy. Amplification of TCR beta CDR3 regions was performed using RNA transcripts as template. Using the HTBI primer set, a first-round RT-PCR was run on the TCR CDR3. One entry per CDR3 protein, called by TCRdb with MiXCR from the multiplex PCR reads. The data contain 50,000 to 55,000 distinct CDR3 sequences, approximately 48% of them singletons. Source material: blood. The receptors were gathered from a woman between 50 and 59 years old with Graves' ophthalmopathy.

This clonotype was observed many times. This rearrangement joins TRBV19 to TRBJ2-1; D possibly corresponds to TRBD1 (5 bases). Germline lookup yields CDR1 LNHDA and CDR2 SQIVND (reference sequence). V was pared by 4 bases and J by 4 bases, with 11 bases between. The CDR3 contains 14 residues. The CDR3 loop is CASSTLGRYNEQFF. Written as DNA, the CDR3 is TGTGCCAGTAGTACTTTGGGGCGGTACAATGAGCAGTTCTTC.

This clonotype appeared a single time. One junction end disagrees with the germline gene, perhaps due to a read error. The J gene is TRBJ2-2, the V gene TRBV5-6, with TRBD1 matching over 8 bases. The length of the CDR3 is 15 residues. CDR1 and CDR2 from the germline V gene are SGHDT and YYEEEE. The CDR3 loop is CASSGRQGQAGELVF. The DNA of the CDR3 is TGTGCCAGCAGCGGCAGACAGGGGCAGGCCGGGGAGCTGGTTTTT.

In this sample, this clonotype turned up many times. The chain joins TRBV5-1 to TRBJ1-1; 7 nucleotides line up with TRBD1. Germline V gives CDR1 SGHRS, CDR2 YFSETQ. V shed 4 bases and J 5 bases; nucleotides not matched to a gene: 8. This CDR3 region has 14 residues. This chain's CDR3 is CASSTGARPTEAFF. The DNA of the CDR3 is TGCGCCAGCAGCACAGGGGCCAGACCTACTGAAGCTTTCTTT.

The chain carries TRBV19 and TRBJ1-6; D is unresolved. The CDR3 is 15 amino acids. The ends were cut back, 6 bases at V and 7 bases at J, with 16 bases in the middle. Germline loops: CDR1 LNHDA, CDR2 SQIVND (reference sequence). CDR3 in amino acids: CASRPREGWNSPLHF. CDR3 sequence (DNA): TGTGCCAGTAGGCCCCGTGAAGGGTGGAATTCACCCCTCCACTTT.

This chain connects TRBV7-8 to TRBJ1-6, with 8 bases aligning to TRBD1. From germline, CDR1 is SGHVS and CDR2 FQNEAQ. With V trimmed by 5 bases and J by 10 bases, 22 bases remained unmatched. This CDR3 has 19 amino acids. CDR3 region: CASSPGQGDGLGGGSPLHF. In DNA form, the CDR3 reads TGTGCCAGCAGCCCTGGACAGGGCGACGGCCTTGGGGGAGGATCACCCCTCCACTTT.

This clonotype showed up many times. V usage is TRBV19 and J usage is TRBJ1-2; 7 bases map to TRBD1. With V trimmed by 6 bases and J by 8 bases, 9 bases remained unmatched. CDR1 and CDR2 (germline): LNHDA, SQIVND (reference sequence). The CDR3 runs to 13 residues. The CDR3 DNA reads as TGTGCCAGTAGCCTTAACAGGGGCGGGGGCTACACCTTC. Amino acid sequence: CASSLNRGGGYTF.

This clonotype has a single count. A much bigger clone sits one base away, suggesting this may be a read error. This chain links TRBV10-1 with TRBJ1-1; TRBD1 is a possible D gene (6 bases). Per germline, CDR1 WNHNN and CDR2 SYGVQD (reference sequence). The CDR3 spans 14 residues. CDR3 region: CASGGAGGTHVAFF. The CDR3, as DNA: TGTGCCAGCGGGGGGGCAGGTGGGACACACGTGGCTTTCTTT.

At least ten counts were recorded for this clonotype. The chain joins TRBV2 to TRBJ2-1; no clear D gene. V was shortened by 4 bases and J by 4 bases, with 14 bases between the two germline ends. Germline V gene data show CDR1 as SNHLY and CDR2 as FYNNEI. This CDR3 is 15 amino acids long. The CDR3 loop is CASSARETRYNEQFF. The CDR3 DNA follows: TGTGCCAGCAGTGCTCGCGAGACTCGATACAATGAGCAGTTCTTC.

This clonotype came up many times. The chain joins TRBV5-5 to TRBJ2-7; D unclear. The ends were cut back, 0 bases at V and 4 bases at J, with 17 bases in the middle. Germline loops: CDR1 SGHKS, CDR2 YYEKEE (reference sequence). The CDR3 sequence is 16 residues long. CDR3 sequence: CASSLAAYGSGYEQYF. The CDR3 DNA reads TGTGCCAGCAGCTTGGCCGCTTACGGTAGTGGTTACGAGCAGTACTTC.

The chain links TRBV11-2 to TRBJ2-5; possibly TRBD2 for D (7 bases). Trimming stripped 8 bases from V and 4 bases from J, with 11 bases between. From germline, CDR1 is SGHAT and CDR2 FQNNGV. CDR3 length equals 12 residues. The CDR3 spells CASGGAAETQYF. The CDR3 DNA is TGTGCCAGCGGGGGGGCGGCAGAGACCCAGTACTTC.

The V call is TRBV7-3, the J call TRBJ2-3; TRBD1 agrees at 11 bases. There are 17 residues in the CDR3. Germline-derived CDR1 and CDR2 are SGHTA and FQGTGA. Losses at the gene ends were 6 bases for V and 4 bases for J; bases not matched to a gene: 12. CDR3 bases: TGTGCCAGCAGTCCATCAACCGGGACAGGGGGTGCAGATACGCAGTATTTT. This translates into CASSPSTGTGGADTQYF.

This sequence joins TRBV7-3 and TRBJ2-5; 10 bases are a match to TRBD2. V was clipped by 6 bases and J by 3 bases; unmatched bases: 4. CDR3 length: 14 amino acids. Per germline, CDR1 SGHTA and CDR2 FQGTGA. The CDR3 protein is CASRTGLAEETQYF. DNA of the CDR3: TGTGCCAGCAGAACTGGACTAGCGGAAGAGACCCAGTACTTC. Complete variable domain (other parts from reference TRBV7-3 and TRBJ2-5): GAGVSQTPSNKVTEKGKYVELRCDPISGHTALYWYRQSLGQGPEFLIYFQGTGAADDSGLPNDRFFAVRPEGSVSTLKIQRTERGDSAVYLCASRTGLAEETQYFGPGTRLLVL.

The table lists this clonotype with many counts. The V call is TRBV6-2 or TRBV6-3, the J call TRBJ2-1, with D possibly TRBD2 on 6 matching bases. Germline V gene data show CDR1 as MNHEY and CDR2 as SVGEGT. Trimming pared 0 bases from V and 3 bases from J, leaving 12 bases between. This CDR3 is 16 amino acids long. The CDR3 sequence: CASSYSIAVGYNEQFF. The DNA of the CDR3 is TGTGCCAGCAGTTACTCGATAGCGGTCGGCTACAATGAGCAGTTCTTC.

The sample holds many counts of this clonotype. The CDR3 reads CASSSVRTLGNEQFF. Written as DNA, the CDR3 is TGTGCCAGCAGCTCGGTCAGGACTTTGGGGAATGAGCAGTTCTTC. The chain couples TRBV7-9 to TRBJ2-1; possible D gene TRBD2, 5 bases. Germline assignment: CDR1 SEHNR and CDR2 FQNEAQ (reference sequence). The CDR3 covers 15 residues. The V and J ends lost 4 bases and 7 bases respectively, with 17 bases between them.

Comments on this clonotype: Because it lacks the conserved phenylalanine or tryptophan at the end, this CDR3 is likely a read error. No DNA is shown, since the ends of the CDR3 on it are uncertain; the CDR3 is the one TCRdb lists. The chain employs TRBV10-3 and TRBJ1-1. Per germline, CDR1 ENHRY and CDR2 SYGVKD. With termini counted, the CDR3 has 10 amino acids. The chain's CDR3 is CAISESSAQS.

This clonotype has at least ten counts. V gene TRBV4-1 combines with J gene TRBJ2-2, with D perhaps matching TRBD1 (5 bases). Germline CDR1 MGHRA, CDR2 YSYEKL. CDR3 length equals 16 residues. V was pared by 0 bases and J by 0 bases, with 8 bases between. DNA of the CDR3: TGCGCCAGCAGCCAAGATTCCAGGGCGAACACCGGGGAGCTGTTTTTT. Its protein is CASSQDSRANTGELFF.

This chain connects TRBV28 to TRBJ2-5; D gene uncertain. V was shortened by 7 bases and J by 7 bases, with 16 bases between the two germline ends. The CDR3 extends over 13 amino acids. Germline V CDR1 and CDR2: MDHEN, SYDVKM. As DNA, the CDR3 is TGTGCCAGCATAGGAAGGCTCTATGGGACCCAGTACTTC. The encoded protein is CASIGRLYGTQYF.

By share of the sample, this clonotype is medium-sized. The gene calls are TRBV10-3 and TRBJ2-7, with D possibly matching TRBD2 (6 bases). CDR1 and CDR2 from the germline V gene are ENHRY and SYGVKD. The CDR3 is made up of 13 amino acids. V lost 6 bases, J lost 3 bases, and 12 bases lay in between. The DNA for the CDR3 is TGTGCCATCAGACTAGCCGAACGCTACGAGCAGTACTTC. The encoded protein is CAIRLAERYEQYF.

Only a few counts were recorded for this clonotype. J is TRBJ1-1 and V is TRBV20-1; D is possibly TRBD1 (6 bases). The germline V and J ends were trimmed by 3 bases and 7 bases, with 15 bases remaining between them. CDR1 is DFQATT, CDR2 SNEGSKA, per germline (reference sequence). The CDR3 loop spans 13 amino acids. The chain's CDR3 is CSASRGATNEAFF. Here the CDR3 DNA reads TGCAGTGCTAGCCGGGGGGCAACTAATGAAGCTTTCTTT.

The chain carries TRBV19 and TRBJ1-2, with D tentatively TRBD1 (6 bases). The V end was cut by 5 bases, the J end by 2 bases, with 12 bases between. This CDR3 contains 14 residues. CDR1 LNHDA and CDR2 SQIVND come from the germline V gene (reference sequence). The CDR3 bases are TGTGCCAGTAGTGGGGGGGGGGCGAACTATGGCTACACCTTC. Its protein is CASSGGGANYGYTF.